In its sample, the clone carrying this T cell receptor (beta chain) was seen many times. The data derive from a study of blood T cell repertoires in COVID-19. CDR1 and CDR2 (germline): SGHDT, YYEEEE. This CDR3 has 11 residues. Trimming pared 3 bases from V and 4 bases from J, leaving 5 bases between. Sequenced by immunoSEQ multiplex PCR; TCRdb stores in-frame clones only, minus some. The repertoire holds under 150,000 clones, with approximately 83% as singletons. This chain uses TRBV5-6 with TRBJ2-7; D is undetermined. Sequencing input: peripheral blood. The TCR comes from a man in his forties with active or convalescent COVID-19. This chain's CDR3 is CASSSLYEQYF. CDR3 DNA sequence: TGTGCCAGCAGCTCGTTGTACGAGCAGTACTTC.